This TCR beta chain was obtained from a study of Ad26.COV2.S vaccination and SARS-CoV-2 variants. V was cut by 6 bases and J by 6 bases, with 29 bases left in between. The CDR3 is 18 amino acids. Per the germline V gene, CDR1 is MNHEY and CDR2 is SVGEGT. Assay used: immunoSEQ multiplex PCR; TCRdb lists only in-frame clones, some missing. The sample comprises 430,000 or so clones, 89% of which are singletons, and 2.5% rests with the top ten. Regarding treatment: about 20 received Ad26.COV2.S at low or high dose, single or two shots; a few received placebo; per-sample allocation not given. Following the first vaccine or placebo injection, samples were taken on day 63.

The specimen comprised peripheral blood, sampled in a trial of Ad26.COV2.S vaccine versus placebo. This sequence was found in a person aged 18-65 years who received the Ad26.COV2.S COVID-19 vaccine or a placebo. The chain combines TRBV6-2 or TRBV6-3 with TRBJ1-1; possible D gene TRBD1, 5 bases. CDR3 DNA: TGTGCCAGCAGCCCCCCGGCAGGGAAAGTTGTGGTGAGTGCTGAAGCTTTCTTT. It yields the protein CASSPPAGKVVVSAEAFF.